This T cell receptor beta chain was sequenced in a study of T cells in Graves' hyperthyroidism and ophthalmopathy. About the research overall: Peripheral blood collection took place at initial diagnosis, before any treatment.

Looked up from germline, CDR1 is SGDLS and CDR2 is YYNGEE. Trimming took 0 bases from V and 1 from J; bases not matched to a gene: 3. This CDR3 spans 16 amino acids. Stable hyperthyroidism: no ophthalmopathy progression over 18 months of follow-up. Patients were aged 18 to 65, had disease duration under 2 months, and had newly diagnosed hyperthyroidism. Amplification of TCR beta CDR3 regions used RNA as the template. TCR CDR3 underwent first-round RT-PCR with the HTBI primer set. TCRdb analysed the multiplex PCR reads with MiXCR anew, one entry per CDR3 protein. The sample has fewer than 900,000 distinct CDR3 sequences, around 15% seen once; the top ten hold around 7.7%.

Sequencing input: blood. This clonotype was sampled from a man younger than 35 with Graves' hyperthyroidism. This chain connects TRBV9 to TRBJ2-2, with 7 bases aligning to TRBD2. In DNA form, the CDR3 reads TGTGCCAGCAGCGTAGACGGCGGGGGGAACACCGGGGAGCTGTTTTTT. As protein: CASSVDGGGNTGELFF. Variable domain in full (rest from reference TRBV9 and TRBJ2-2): DSGVTQTPKHLITATGQRVTLRCSPRSGDLSVYWYQQSLDQGLQFLIQYYNGEERAKGNILERFSAQQFPDLHSELNLSSLELGDSALYFCASSVDGGGNTGELFFGEGSRLTVL.